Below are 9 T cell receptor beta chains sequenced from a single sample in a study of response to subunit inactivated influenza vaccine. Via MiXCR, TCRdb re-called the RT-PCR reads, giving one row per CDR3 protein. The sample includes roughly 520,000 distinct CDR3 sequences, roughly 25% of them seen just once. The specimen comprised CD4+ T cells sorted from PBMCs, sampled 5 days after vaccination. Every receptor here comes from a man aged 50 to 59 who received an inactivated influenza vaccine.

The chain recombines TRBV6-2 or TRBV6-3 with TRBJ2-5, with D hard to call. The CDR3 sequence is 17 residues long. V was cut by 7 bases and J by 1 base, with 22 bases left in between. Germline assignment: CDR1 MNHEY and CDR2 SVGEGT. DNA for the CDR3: TGTGCCAGCACATCATTAGGAGTTCGACGGATCCAAGAGACCCAGTACTTC. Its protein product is CASTSLGVRRIQETQYF.

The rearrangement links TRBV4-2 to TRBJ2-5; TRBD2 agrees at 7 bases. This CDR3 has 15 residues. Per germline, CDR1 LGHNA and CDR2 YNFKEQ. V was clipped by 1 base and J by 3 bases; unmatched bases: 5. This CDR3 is CASSQAAGVEETQYF. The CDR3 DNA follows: TGTGCCAGCAGCCAAGCTGCGGGAGTCGAAGAGACCCAGTACTTC.

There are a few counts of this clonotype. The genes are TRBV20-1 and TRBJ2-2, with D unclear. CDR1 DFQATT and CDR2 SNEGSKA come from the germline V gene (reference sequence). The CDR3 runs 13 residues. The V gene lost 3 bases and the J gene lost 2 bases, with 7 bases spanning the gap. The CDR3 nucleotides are TGCAGTGCTAGGGAAGTTAACACCGGGGAGCTGTTTTTT. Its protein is CSAREVNTGELFF.

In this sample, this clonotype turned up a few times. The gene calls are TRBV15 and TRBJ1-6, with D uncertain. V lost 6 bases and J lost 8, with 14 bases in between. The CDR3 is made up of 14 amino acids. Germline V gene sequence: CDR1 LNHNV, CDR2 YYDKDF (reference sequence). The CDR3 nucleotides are TGTGCCACCAGTTCCGGGCCCCAGGATTCACCCCTCCACTTT. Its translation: CATSSGPQDSPLHF.

In DNA form, the CDR3 reads TGTGCCATCAGCCGGGACAGTGACAATGAGCAGTTCTTC. Its translation is CAISRDSDNEQFF. The chain combines TRBV10-3 with TRBJ2-1; TRBD1 matches 7 bases. The V and J ends lost 6 bases and 5 bases, in that order; junction bases with no gene match: 4. CDR1 is ENHRY and CDR2 is SYGVKD in the germline V gene. There are 13 residues in the CDR3.

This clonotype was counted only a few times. DNA of the CDR3: TGTGCCACCAGTGATCATCGGTTCAACGCCAATGAGCAGTTCTTC. This encodes CATSDHRFNANEQFF. The chain recombines TRBV24-1 with TRBJ2-1, with no clear D. The CDR3 contains 15 residues. Trimming took off 3 bases at V and 6 bases at J, with 14 bases between the two ends. Germline V gene lookup returns CDR1 KGHDR and CDR2 SFDVKD.

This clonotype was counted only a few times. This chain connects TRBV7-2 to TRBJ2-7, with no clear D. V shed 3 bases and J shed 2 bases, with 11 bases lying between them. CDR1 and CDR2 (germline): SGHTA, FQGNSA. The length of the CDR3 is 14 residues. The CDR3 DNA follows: TGTGCCAGCAGCTTGGCCCTCCTGACCTACGAGCAGTACTTC. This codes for CASSLALLTYEQYF.

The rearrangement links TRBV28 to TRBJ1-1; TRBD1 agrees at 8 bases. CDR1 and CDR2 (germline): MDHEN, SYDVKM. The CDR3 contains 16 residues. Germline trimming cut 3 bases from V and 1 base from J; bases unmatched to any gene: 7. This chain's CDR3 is CASSFRTGRGNTEAFF. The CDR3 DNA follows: TGTGCCAGCAGTTTCAGGACAGGGCGGGGGAACACTGAAGCTTTCTTT.

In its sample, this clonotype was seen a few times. The CDR3 coding sequence is TGTGCCATCAATTCAGGCGACAATGAGCAGTTCTTC. This encodes CAINSGDNEQFF. This sequence joins TRBV10-3 and TRBJ2-1; no reliable D call. From germline, CDR1 is ENHRY and CDR2 SYGVKD. The CDR3 sequence is 12 residues long. V was trimmed by 7 bases and J by 5 bases, leaving 9 bases between them.